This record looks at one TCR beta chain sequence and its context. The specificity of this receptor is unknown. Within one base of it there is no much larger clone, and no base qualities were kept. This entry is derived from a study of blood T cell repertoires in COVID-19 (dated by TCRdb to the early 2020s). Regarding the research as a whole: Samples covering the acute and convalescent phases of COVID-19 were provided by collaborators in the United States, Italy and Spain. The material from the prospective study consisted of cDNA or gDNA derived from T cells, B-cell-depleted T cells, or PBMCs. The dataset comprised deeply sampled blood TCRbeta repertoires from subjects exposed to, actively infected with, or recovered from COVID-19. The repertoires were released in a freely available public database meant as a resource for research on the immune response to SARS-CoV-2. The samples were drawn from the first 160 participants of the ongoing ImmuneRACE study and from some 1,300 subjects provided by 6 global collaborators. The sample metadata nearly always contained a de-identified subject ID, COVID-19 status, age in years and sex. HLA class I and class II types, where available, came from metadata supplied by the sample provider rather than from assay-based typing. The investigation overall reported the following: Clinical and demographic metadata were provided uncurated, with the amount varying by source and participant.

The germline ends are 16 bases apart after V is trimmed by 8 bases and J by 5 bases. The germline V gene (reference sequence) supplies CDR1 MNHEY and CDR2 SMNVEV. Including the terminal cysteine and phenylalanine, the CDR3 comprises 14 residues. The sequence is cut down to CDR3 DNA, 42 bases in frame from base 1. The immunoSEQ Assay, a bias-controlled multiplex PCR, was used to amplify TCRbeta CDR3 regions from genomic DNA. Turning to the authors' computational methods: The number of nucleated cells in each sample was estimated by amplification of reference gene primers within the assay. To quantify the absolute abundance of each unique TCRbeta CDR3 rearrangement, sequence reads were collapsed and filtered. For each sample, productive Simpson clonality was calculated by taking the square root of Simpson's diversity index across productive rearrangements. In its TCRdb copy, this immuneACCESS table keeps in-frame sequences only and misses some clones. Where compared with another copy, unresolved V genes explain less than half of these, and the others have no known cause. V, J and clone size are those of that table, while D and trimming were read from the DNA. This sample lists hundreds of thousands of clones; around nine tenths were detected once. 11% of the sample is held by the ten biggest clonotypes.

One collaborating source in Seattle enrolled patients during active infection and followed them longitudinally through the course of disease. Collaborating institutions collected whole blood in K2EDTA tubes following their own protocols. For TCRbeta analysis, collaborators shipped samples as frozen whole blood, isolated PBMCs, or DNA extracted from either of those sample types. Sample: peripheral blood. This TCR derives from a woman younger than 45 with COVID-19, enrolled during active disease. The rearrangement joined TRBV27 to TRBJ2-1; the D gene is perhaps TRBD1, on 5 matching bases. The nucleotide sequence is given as TGTGCCAGCGGACATAGCCTTAGGGACAATGAGCAGTTCTTC. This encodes CASGHSLRDNEQFF.